These 27 T cell receptor beta chains share one sample of origin, sequenced in a study of T cell responses to AZD1222 COVID-19 vaccine. Assay: immunoSEQ multiplex PCR; the TCRdb copy retains only in-frame clones and omits some. Found here are about 130,000 clones, 86% of them singletons; the top ten hold more than 10%. This specimen consisted of peripheral blood, obtained on day 0 of AZD1222 vaccination. These receptors were collected from an adult in good health.

This clone has only one observation. This CDR3 is also generated by other DNA sequences in the sample. This chain uses TRBV4-1 with TRBJ1-1, with D maybe TRBD1 (5 bases). Germline V gene sequence: CDR1 MGHRA, CDR2 YSYEKL. The CDR3 is 15 residues long. V was cut by 0 bases and J by 5 bases, with 13 bases left in between. CDR3 bases: TGCGCCAGCAGCCAAGATCGGTTGGGGGGTACTGAAGCTTTCTTT. It encodes CASSQDRLGGTEAFF.

The genes are TRBV5-1 and TRBJ1-1; D unclear. Trimming took 0 bases from V and 11 from J, leaving 17 bases between them. The CDR3 is made up of 14 amino acids. The V gene's germline CDR1 is SGHRS and CDR2 YFSETQ. The CDR3 region has the DNA TGCGCCAGCAGCTTGGGAGAGACGCATATAATGGCTTTCTTT. It is translated as CASSLGETHIMAFF.

The rearrangement uses TRBV7-3 and TRBJ1-1; weak D call: TRBD1 (5 bases). CDR1 and CDR2 (germline): SGHTA, FQGTGA. Trimming shortened V by 0 bases and J by 8 bases, and 10 bases separated the two germline ends. This CDR3 is built from 13 residues. The CDR3 bases are TGTGCCAGCAGCTTAACCCTGGGGGACGAAGCTTTCTTT. It encodes CASSLTLGDEAFF.

V is TRBV7-8 and J is TRBJ1-2; no clear D gene. Trimming stripped 0 bases from V and 4 bases from J, with 9 bases between. From germline, CDR1 is SGHVS and CDR2 FQNEAQ. The CDR3 covers 14 residues. CDR3 in amino acids: CASSLAAESYGYTF. The CDR3 DNA reads TGTGCCAGCAGCTTAGCGGCAGAATCCTATGGCTACACCTTC.

The chain carries TRBV9 and TRBJ1-2; a possible D gene is TRBD1 (5 bases). Trimming pared 4 bases from V and 8 bases from J, leaving 15 bases between. Germline-derived CDR1 and CDR2 are SGDLS and YYNGEE. The CDR3 contains 13 residues. CDR3 in DNA: TGTGCCAGCAGCCCCGGGGGAGATTGGGGCTACACCTTC. Translated: CASSPGGDWGYTF. The full variable domain, in which reference TRBV9 and TRBJ1-2 provide the parts outside the CDR3, is DSGVTQTPKHLITATGQRVTLRCSPRSGDLSVYWYQQSLDQGLQFLIQYYNGEERAKGNILERFSAQQFPDLHSELNLSSLELGDSALYFCASSPGGDWGYTFGSGTRLTVV.

The V call is TRBV6-2 or TRBV6-3, the J call TRBJ1-5; tentative D call: TRBD1 (6 bases). Germline values: CDR1 MNHEY, CDR2 SVGEGT. V shed 2 bases and J shed 4 bases, with 15 bases lying between them. This CDR3 region has 16 residues. The CDR3 DNA sequence: TGTGCCAGCAGTTACGTGGGGGCGGGAGGGAATCAGCCCCAGCATTTT. It translates to CASSYVGAGGNQPQHF.

V usage is TRBV6-5 and J usage is TRBJ1-1; D gene unclear. Germline V gene sequence: CDR1 MNHEY, CDR2 SVGAGI. The CDR3 totals 14 residues. V was shortened by 4 bases and J by 2 bases, with 11 bases between the two germline ends. The CDR3 spells CASSLLDPNTEAFF. The CDR3 nucleotides read TGTGCCAGCAGTTTACTCGACCCAAACACTGAAGCTTTCTTT.

The J gene is TRBJ2-3, the V gene TRBV27; the D is unclear. This CDR3 spans 13 amino acids. Between the trimmed V and J ends, which lost 3 bases and 0 bases, there was a span of 4 bases. Germline V gives CDR1 MNHEY, CDR2 SMNVEV (reference sequence). CDR3 loop: CASSLVSTDTQYF. DNA for the CDR3: TGTGCCAGCAGTTTGGTCAGCACAGATACGCAGTATTTT.

A few counts support this clone. The chain combines TRBV4-1 with TRBJ2-2, with 8 nucleotides matching TRBD1. Germline loops: CDR1 MGHRA, CDR2 YSYEKL. The CDR3 loop spans 14 amino acids. J lost 4 bases, V lost 4 bases, and 2 bases had no gene match. The CDR3 is CASSLGQGTGELFF. The CDR3 DNA reads as TGCGCCAGCAGCCTTGGACAGGGCACCGGGGAGCTGTTTTTT.

The rearrangement links TRBV6-2 or TRBV6-3 to TRBJ2-3; a weak D match, TRBD1 (6 bases). The CDR3 covers 14 residues. The ends were cut back, 0 bases at V and 8 bases at J, with 12 bases in the middle. The germline CDR1 and CDR2 sequences are MNHEY and SVGEGT. CDR3 region: CASSYSGAWGTQYF. DNA for the CDR3: TGTGCCAGCAGTTACTCGGGGGCCTGGGGTACGCAGTATTTT.

For the CDR3, the DNA is TGCAGCGTTCAACAGACAGGGTTCGTGGCAGATACGCAGTATTTT. Its protein is CSVQQTGFVADTQYF. The chain employs TRBV29-1 and TRBJ2-3, with 7 bases lining up with TRBD1. Germline V gene lookup returns CDR1 SQVTM and CDR2 ANQGSEA. This CDR3 is 15 amino acids long. The V segment lost 5 bases and the J segment 4 bases; nucleotides outside the gene matches: 12.

This sequence joins TRBV19 and TRBJ2-7; D assignment may be TRBD1 or TRBD2 (6 bases each). Germline assignment: CDR1 LNHDA and CDR2 SQIVND (reference sequence). This CDR3 comprises 15 residues. Between the trimmed V and J ends, which lost 7 bases and 1 base, there was a span of 17 bases. In nucleotides, the CDR3 is TGTGCCAGTATGGGTACCGGGGGCAGGTCCTACGAGCAGTACTTC. This sequence encodes CASMGTGGRSYEQYF.

The rearrangement uses TRBV2 and TRBJ2-1; a weak D match, TRBD2 (5 bases). This CDR3 is 15 amino acids long. V was clipped by 6 bases and J by 3 bases, with 15 bases between them. Germline-derived CDR1 and CDR2 are SNHLY and FYNNEI. CDR3 DNA: TGTGCCAGCAGCTTACGGGAATCAATCTACAATGAGCAGTTCTTC. Its translation: CASSLRESIYNEQFF.

In the case of this clone: This same CDR3 is encoded by further DNA sequences in the sample. V usage is TRBV11-2 and J usage is TRBJ2-2, with unresolved D. The germline V gene encodes CDR1 SGHAT and CDR2 FQNNGV. The CDR3 covers 15 residues. The V end lost 0 bases, the J end lost 2 bases, and 7 bases lay between the germline ends. DNA of the CDR3: TGTGCCAGCAGCTTAGATGGAGCCAACACCGGGGAGCTGTTTTTT. As protein: CASSLDGANTGELFF.

The chain employs TRBV7-2 and TRBJ2-4; 11 nucleotides match TRBD1. Germline assignment: CDR1 SGHTA and CDR2 FQGNSA. This CDR3 comprises 15 residues. Trimming cost V 5 bases and J 9 bases; bases outside gene matches: 9. For the CDR3, the DNA is TGTGCCAGCAGCCTATGGACAGGGGGCCGGTTCATTCAGTACTTC. Translation gives CASSLWTGGRFIQYF.

J is TRBJ2-2 and V is TRBV7-2; possibly TRBD2 for D (6 bases). The CDR3 contains 14 residues. Trimming stripped 5 bases from V and 0 bases from J, with 7 bases between. Germline V gives CDR1 SGHTA, CDR2 FQGNSA. The CDR3 coding sequence is TGTGCCAGCAGCGGGGGGACGAACACCGGGGAGCTGTTTTTT. It codes for CASSGGTNTGELFF.

The rearrangement uses TRBV7-3 and TRBJ2-7; D could derive from TRBD1 or TRBD2 (5 bases each). CDR1 and CDR2 from the germline V gene are SGHTA and FQGTGA. V lost 5 bases to trimming and J lost 5 bases, with 16 bases between them. This CDR3 spans 14 amino acids. The CDR3 sequence: CASSHTGPTDEQYF. The CDR3 nucleotides read TGTGCCAGCAGCCACACGGGGCCTACTGACGAGCAGTACTTC.

Of note for this clone: Other DNA sequences from this sample encode an identical CDR3 as well. This rearrangement joins TRBV3-1 (or the pseudogene TRBV3-2) to TRBJ1-2; maybe TRBD1 (5 bases). V dropped 0 bases and J dropped 4 bases, with 6 bases sitting between them. The CDR3 runs 13 residues. Germline loops: CDR1 LGHDT, CDR2 YNNKEL (reference sequence). The CDR3 region has the DNA TGTGCCAGCAGCCAAGAAGGGGTCTATGGCTACACCTTC. Translating it yields CASSQEGVYGYTF.

The rearrangement links TRBV11-2 to TRBJ1-1; D possibly corresponds to TRBD1 (5 bases). The germline CDR1 and CDR2 sequences are SGHAT and FQNNGV. With 6 bases removed from V and 1 base from J, the gap between germline ends came to 18 bases. CDR3 length equals 16 residues. The CDR3 nucleotides are TGTGCCAGCAGGCACCTACGGGGCCGAACGAACACTGAAGCTTTCTTT. Translation gives CASRHLRGRTNTEAFF.

The V and J genes are TRBV28 and TRBJ1-5; a weak D match, TRBD1 (5 bases). With 6 bases removed from V and 4 bases from J, the gap between germline ends came to 22 bases. The germline gives CDR1 MDHEN, CDR2 SYDVKM. The CDR3 loop spans 17 amino acids. CDR3 nucleotides: TGTGCCAGCAGGGAGTTGTTACGAGGGGTGGTTAATCAGCCCCAGCATTTT. Protein product: CASRELLRGVVNQPQHF.

The V gene is TRBV19, the J gene TRBJ1-1; tentatively, D is TRBD1 (5 bases). The CDR3 extends over 15 amino acids. The germline V and J ends were trimmed by 0 bases and 2 bases, with 10 bases remaining between them. The germline CDR1 and CDR2 sequences are LNHDA and SQIVND (reference sequence). The CDR3 nucleotides are TGTGCCAGTAGTATAGATAGGAGGACAAACACTGAAGCTTTCTTT. This sequence encodes CASSIDRRTNTEAFF.

V and J are TRBV7-6 and TRBJ1-1; 11 bases fit TRBD1. Trimming took 5 bases from V and 3 from J; bases not matched to a gene: 8. CDR3 length equals 16 residues. Germline loops: CDR1 SGHVS, CDR2 FNYEAQ. CDR3 region: CASSAHRDRGDTEAFF. DNA of the CDR3: TGTGCCAGCAGCGCCCACCGGGACAGGGGGGACACTGAAGCTTTCTTT.

This chain links TRBV7-2 with TRBJ1-2; 8 nucleotides agree with TRBD1. J was trimmed by 4 bases and V by 3 bases; bases with no gene match: 7. The CDR3 totals 15 residues. Germline assignment: CDR1 SGHTA and CDR2 FQGNSA. The DNA of the CDR3 is TGTGCCAGCAGCTTCGACAGGGGCCAGAGCTATGGCTACACCTTC. Amino acids: CASSFDRGQSYGYTF. The whole variable domain, filled in from reference TRBV7-2 and TRBJ1-2, reads GAGVSQSPSNKVTEKGKDVELRCDPISGHTALYWYRQSLGQGLEFLIYFQGNSAPDKSGLPSDRFSAERTGGSVSTLTIQRTQQEDSAVYLCASSFDRGQSYGYTFGSGTRLTVV.

The V gene is TRBV6-2 or TRBV6-3, the J gene TRBJ1-2; 7 nucleotides match TRBD1. Germline V gene sequence: CDR1 MNHEY, CDR2 SVGEGT. J lost 3 bases, V lost 2 bases, and 0 bases had no gene match. This CDR3 spans 13 amino acids. The CDR3 coding sequence is TGTGCCAGCAGTTACGGACAGGACTATGGCTACACCTTC. Protein sequence: CASSYGQDYGYTF.

CDR3 DNA sequence: TGTGCCAGTACCCTGGGACAGGCCACTCAGCCCCAGCATTTT. Its protein is CASTLGQATQPQHF. The chain recombines TRBV19 with TRBJ1-5, with TRBD1 matching 8 bases. Trimming cost V 7 bases and J 6 bases; bases outside gene matches: 8. Germline CDR1 LNHDA, CDR2 SQIVND (reference sequence). This CDR3 region has 14 residues.

This chain joins TRBV4-1 and TRBJ2-4; either TRBD1 or TRBD2 may fit D (6 bases each). The length of the CDR3 is 17 residues. The V gene lost 1 base and the J gene lost 6 bases, with 19 bases spanning the gap. Germline V CDR1 and CDR2: MGHRA, YSYEKL. The CDR3, as DNA: TGCGCCAGCAGCCAAGTGGGCAGGGGACTTTCGGGAAACATTCAGTACTTC. Translating it yields CASSQVGRGLSGNIQYF.

V gene TRBV6-5 combines with J gene TRBJ2-1, with 8 bases aligning to TRBD1. CDR1 is MNHEY and CDR2 is SVGAGI in the germline V gene. The CDR3 spans 14 residues. The V segment lost 7 bases and the J segment 9 bases; nucleotides outside the gene matches: 11. As DNA, the CDR3 is TGTGCCAGCAAATACGGAGCAGGGGGCCGTGAGCAGTTCTTC. Amino acid sequence: CASKYGAGGREQFF.